The entry below gives a single T cell receptor (beta chain) sequence along with its context. Its antigen remains unknown. These data originate in a study of shared clonotypes between healthy human individuals. Overall study results and limits: Despite large depth, rarefaction showed incomplete sorted-subset sequencing. The naive CD4 repertoires of a handful of donors were compared, and roughly 5% of clonotypes were shared. Naive subsets generally had larger estimated richness than memory subsets.

Replicate PCRs run on sorted subsets employed about 220 ng DNA, 25,000 to 35,000 T cell genomes. Sequencing used immunoSEQ multiplex PCR; TCRdb keeps in-frame clones, though not all of them. The data contain about 2.2 million clones, just under 95% of them singletons. Terminally differentiated effector memory CD45RA+ cells were excluded from the naive CD8 cells, which were CD45RO-negative and positively selected for CCR7. The germline V gene encodes CDR1 SGHAT and CDR2 FQNNGV. This CDR3 is built from 16 residues. Trimming took off 5 bases at V and 5 bases at J, with 20 bases between the two ends. The V gene is TRBV11-2, the J gene TRBJ2-3; D perhaps matches TRBD1 (5 bases). Sequences were obtained from naive CD8+ T cells from PBMCs. This sequence was found in a man younger than 35 in good health. Some clones in this sample may be carry-over from other donors' samples. CDR3 amino acids: CASSQGWQGLGDTQYF. The CDR3 coding sequence is TGTGCCAGCAGCCAAGGGTGGCAGGGCCTCGGAGATACGCAGTATTTT.